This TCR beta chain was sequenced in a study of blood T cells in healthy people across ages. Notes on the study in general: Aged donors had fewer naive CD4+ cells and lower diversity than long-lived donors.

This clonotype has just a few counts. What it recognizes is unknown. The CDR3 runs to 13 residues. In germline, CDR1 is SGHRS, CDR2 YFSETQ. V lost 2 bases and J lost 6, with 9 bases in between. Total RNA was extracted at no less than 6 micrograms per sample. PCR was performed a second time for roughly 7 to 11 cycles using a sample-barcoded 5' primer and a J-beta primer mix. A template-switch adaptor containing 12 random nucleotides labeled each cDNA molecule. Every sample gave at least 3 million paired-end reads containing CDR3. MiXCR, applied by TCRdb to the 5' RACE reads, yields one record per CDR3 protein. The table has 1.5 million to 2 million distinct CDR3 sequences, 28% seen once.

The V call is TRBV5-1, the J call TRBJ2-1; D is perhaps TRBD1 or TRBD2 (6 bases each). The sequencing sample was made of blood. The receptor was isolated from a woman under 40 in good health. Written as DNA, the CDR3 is TGCGCCAGCAGCTTCGAGGGGGGCAATGAGCAGTTCTTC. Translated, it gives CASSFEGGNEQFF.